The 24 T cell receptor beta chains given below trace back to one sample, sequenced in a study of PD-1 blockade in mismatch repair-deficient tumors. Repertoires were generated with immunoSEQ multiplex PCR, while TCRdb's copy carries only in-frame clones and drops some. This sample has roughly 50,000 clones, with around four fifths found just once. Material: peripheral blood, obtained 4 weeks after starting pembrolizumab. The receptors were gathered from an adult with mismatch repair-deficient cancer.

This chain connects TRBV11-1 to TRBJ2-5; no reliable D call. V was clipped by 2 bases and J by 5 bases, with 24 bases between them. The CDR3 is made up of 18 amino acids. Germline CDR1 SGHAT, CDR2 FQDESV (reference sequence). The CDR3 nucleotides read TGTGCCAGCAGCTTAACAGTGGGTCGGCTAGGGCTGGCGGAGACCCAGTACTTC. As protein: CASSLTVGRLGLAETQYF.

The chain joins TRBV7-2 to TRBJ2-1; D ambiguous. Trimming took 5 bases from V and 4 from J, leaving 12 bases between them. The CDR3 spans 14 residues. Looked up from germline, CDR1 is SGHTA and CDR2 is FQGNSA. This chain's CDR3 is CASSPDDGYNEQFF. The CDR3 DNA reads TGTGCCAGCAGCCCAGATGACGGATACAATGAGCAGTTCTTC.

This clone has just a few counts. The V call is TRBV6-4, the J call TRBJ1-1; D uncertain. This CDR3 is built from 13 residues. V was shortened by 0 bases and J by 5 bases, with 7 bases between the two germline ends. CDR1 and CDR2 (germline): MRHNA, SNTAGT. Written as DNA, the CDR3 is TGTGCCAGCAGTGACTCGAGCCTAACTGAAGCTTTCTTT. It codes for CASSDSSLTEAFF.

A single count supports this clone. The CDR3 DNA reads TGTGCCAGCAGTGGACCTAGCGGGTACGGGGAGCTGTTTTTT. This encodes CASSGPSGYGELFF. The chain recombines TRBV6-6 with TRBJ2-2; the match to TRBD2 covers 8 bases. This CDR3 spans 14 amino acids. Trimming at V came to 5 bases and at J to 7 bases, leaving 6 bases not matched to a gene. Germline V gene sequence: CDR1 MNHNY, CDR2 SVGAGI (reference sequence).

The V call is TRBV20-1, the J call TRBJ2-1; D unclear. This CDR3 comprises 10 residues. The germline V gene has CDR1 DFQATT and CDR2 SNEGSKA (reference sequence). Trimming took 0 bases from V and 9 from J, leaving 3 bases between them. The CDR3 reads CSARDVEQFF. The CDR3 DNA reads TGCAGTGCTAGAGATGTTGAGCAGTTCTTC.

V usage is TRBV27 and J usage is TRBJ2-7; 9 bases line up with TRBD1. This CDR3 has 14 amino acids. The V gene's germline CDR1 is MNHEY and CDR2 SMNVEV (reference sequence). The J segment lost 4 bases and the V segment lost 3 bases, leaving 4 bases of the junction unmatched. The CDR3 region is CASSLTGGLYEQYF. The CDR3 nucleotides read TGTGCCAGCAGTTTGACAGGGGGACTATACGAGCAGTACTTC.

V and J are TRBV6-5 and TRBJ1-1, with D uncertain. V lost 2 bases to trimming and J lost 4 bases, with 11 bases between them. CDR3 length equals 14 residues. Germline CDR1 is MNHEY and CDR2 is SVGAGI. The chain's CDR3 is CASSYRPSATEAFF. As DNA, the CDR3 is TGTGCCAGCAGTTACAGGCCATCAGCCACTGAAGCTTTCTTT.

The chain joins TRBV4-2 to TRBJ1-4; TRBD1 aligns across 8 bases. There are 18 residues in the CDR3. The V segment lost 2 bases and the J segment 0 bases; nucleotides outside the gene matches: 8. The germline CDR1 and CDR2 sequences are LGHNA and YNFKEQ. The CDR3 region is CASSQQPGQAATNEKLFF. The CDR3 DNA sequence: TGTGCCAGCAGCCAACAGCCGGGACAGGCTGCAACTAATGAAAAACTGTTTTTT.

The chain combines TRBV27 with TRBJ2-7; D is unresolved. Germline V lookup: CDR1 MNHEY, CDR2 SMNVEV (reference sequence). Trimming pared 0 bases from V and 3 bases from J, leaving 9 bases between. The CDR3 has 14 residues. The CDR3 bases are TGTGCCAGCAGTTTATCGTATGGTTTCTACGAGCAGTACTTC. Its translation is CASSLSYGFYEQYF.

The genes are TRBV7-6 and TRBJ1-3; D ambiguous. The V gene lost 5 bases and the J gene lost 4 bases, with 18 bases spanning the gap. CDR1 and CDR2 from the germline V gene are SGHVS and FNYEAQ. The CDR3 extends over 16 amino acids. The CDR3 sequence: CASSDLYTGSGNTIYF. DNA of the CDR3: TGTGCCAGCAGCGACTTATACACGGGATCCGGAAACACCATATATTTT.

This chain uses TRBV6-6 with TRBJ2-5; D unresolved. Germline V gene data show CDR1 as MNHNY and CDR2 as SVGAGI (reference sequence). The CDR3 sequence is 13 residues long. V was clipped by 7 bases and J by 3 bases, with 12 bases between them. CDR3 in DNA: TGTGCCAGCATGCGCGGCAGTGAAGAGACCCAGTACTTC. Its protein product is CASMRGSEETQYF.

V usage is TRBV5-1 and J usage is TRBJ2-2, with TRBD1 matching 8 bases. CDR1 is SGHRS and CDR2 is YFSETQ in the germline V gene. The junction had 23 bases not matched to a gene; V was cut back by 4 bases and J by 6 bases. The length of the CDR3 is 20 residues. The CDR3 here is CASSQGSAGTGGRLAGELFF. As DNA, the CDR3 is TGCGCCAGCAGCCAGGGTTCGGCCGGGACAGGCGGAAGGTTGGCCGGGGAGCTGTTTTTT.

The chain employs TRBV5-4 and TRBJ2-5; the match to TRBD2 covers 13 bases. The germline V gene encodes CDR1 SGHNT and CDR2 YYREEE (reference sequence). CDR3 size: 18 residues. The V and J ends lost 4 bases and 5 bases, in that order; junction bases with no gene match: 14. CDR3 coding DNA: TGTGCCAGCAGCAAAGGACTAGCGGGAGCTCCCACTACGGAGACCCAGTACTTC. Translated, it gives CASSKGLAGAPTTETQYF.

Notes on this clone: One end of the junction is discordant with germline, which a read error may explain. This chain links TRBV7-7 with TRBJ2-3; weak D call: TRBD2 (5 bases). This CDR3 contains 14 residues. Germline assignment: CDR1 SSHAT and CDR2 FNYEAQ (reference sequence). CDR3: CASSLDYSGDTQYF. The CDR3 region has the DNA TGTGCTAGCAGCTTAGACTATTCGGGAGATACGCAGTATTTT.

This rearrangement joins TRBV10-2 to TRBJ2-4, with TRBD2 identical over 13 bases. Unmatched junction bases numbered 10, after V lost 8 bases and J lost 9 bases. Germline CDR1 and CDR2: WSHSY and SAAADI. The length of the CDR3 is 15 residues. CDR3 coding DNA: TGCGCCAGCGGGGTTGGGACTAGCGGGATCGGCATTCAGTACTTC. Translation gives CASGVGTSGIGIQYF.

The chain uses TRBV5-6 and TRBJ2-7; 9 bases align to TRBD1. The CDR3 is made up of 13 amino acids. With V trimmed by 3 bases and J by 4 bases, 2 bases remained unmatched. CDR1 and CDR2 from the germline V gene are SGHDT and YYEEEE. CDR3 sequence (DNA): TGTGCCAGCAGCTGGGACAGGGAGTACGAGCAGTACTTC. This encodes CASSWDREYEQYF.

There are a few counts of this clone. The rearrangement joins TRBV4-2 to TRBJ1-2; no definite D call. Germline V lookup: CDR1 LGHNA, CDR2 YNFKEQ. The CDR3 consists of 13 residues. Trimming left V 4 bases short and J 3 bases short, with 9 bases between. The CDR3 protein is CASSPLVDYGYTF. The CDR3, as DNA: TGTGCCAGCAGCCCATTAGTGGACTATGGCTACACCTTC.

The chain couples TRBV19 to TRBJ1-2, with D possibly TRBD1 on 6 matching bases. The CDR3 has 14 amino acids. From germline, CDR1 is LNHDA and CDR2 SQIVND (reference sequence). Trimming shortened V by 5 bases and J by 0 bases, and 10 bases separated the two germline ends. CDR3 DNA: TGTGCCAGTAGTGTGGACAGAGCTAACTATGGCTACACCTTC. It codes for CASSVDRANYGYTF.

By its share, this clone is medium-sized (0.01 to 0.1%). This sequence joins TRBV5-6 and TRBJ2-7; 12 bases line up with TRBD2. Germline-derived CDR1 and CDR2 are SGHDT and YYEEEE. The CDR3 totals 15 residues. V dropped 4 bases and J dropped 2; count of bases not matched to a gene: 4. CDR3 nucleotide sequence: TGTGCCAGCAGCGGATGGACTAGCGGGACCTACGAGCAGTACTTC. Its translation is CASSGWTSGTYEQYF.

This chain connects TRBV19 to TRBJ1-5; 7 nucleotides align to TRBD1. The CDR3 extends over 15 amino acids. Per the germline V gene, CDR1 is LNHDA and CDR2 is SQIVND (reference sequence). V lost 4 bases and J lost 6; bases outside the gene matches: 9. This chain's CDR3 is CASSTLGQESQPQHF. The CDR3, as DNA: TGTGCCAGTAGTACACTCGGACAGGAAAGTCAGCCCCAGCATTTT.

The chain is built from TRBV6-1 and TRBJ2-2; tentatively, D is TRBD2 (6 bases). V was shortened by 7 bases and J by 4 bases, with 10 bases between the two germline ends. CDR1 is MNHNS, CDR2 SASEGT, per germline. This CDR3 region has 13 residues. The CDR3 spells CASKFSGTGELFF. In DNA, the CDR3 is TGTGCCAGCAAATTTAGCGGCACCGGGGAGCTGTTTTTT.

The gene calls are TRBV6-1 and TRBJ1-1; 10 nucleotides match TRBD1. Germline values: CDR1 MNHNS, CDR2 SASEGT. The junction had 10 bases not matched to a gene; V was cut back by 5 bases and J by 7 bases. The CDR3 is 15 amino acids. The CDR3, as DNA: TGTGCCAGCAGTCCTAGGACAGGGGGACCCCTTGAAGCTTTCTTT. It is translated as CASSPRTGGPLEAFF.

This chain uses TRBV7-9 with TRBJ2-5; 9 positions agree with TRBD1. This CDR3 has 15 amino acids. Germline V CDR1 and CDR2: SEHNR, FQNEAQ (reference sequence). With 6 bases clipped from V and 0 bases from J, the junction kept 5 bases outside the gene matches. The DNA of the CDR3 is TGTGCCAGCAGTTGGGACAGGGACCACCAAGAGACCCAGTACTTC. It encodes CASSWDRDHQETQYF.

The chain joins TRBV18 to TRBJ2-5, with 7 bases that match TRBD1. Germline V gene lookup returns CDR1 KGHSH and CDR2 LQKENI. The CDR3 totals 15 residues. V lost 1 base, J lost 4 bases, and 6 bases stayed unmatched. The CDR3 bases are TGTGCCAGCTCACCACGTGAAGGGGGCGTAGAGACCCAGTACTTC. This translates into CASSPREGGVETQYF.